This TCR beta chain comes out of a study of cytotoxic CD8 clonotypes in ibrutinib-treated CLL. Measured with immunoSEQ multiplex PCR; TCRdb has only the in-frame clones, and not every one. The sample lists some 140,000 clones; approximately 90% were seen once. Germline trimming cut 4 bases from V and 8 bases from J; bases unmatched to any gene: 8. Germline V lookup: CDR1 MDHEN, CDR2 SYDVKM. The length of the CDR3 is 14 residues. This clonotype originated in a human donor with chronic lymphocytic leukemia. The chain couples TRBV28 to TRBJ2-3, with TRBD2 matching 8 bases. The material was PBMCs, obtained after 12 months of ibrutinib treatment. CDR3 DNA: TGTGCCAGCAGTTCATCCACCCTAGCGGGTACGCAGTATTTT. Protein: CASSSSTLAGTQYF.